Below are 9 T cell receptor beta chains sequenced from a single sample in a study of T cell responses to AZD1222 COVID-19 vaccine. The table came from immunoSEQ multiplex PCR; TCRdb's copy has only in-frame clones and leaves some out. The sample yields 90,000 to 130,000 clones, around 90% seen once. Specimen: peripheral blood, collected 28 days after the second AZD1222 dose. The receptors derive from an adult who received the AZD1222 COVID-19 vaccine.

To note about this clone: One junction end disagrees with the germline gene, perhaps due to a read error. V gene TRBV7-2 combines with J gene TRBJ2-7; 12 bases align to TRBD2. Germline assignment: CDR1 SGHTA and CDR2 FQGNSA. The CDR3 has 14 residues. The chain's CDR3 is CASSVARTSGVEYF. DNA for the CDR3: TGTGCCAGCAGCGTAGCGCGGACTAGCGGGGTCGAGTACTTC.

The V call is TRBV11-2, the J call TRBJ2-2; the D call may be TRBD1 or TRBD2 (6 bases each). V dropped 5 bases and J dropped 5 bases, with 12 bases sitting between them. The germline V gene encodes CDR1 SGHAT and CDR2 FQNNGV. The CDR3 is 14 amino acids. The CDR3 DNA sequence: TGTGCCAGCAGCCGAGGGGGGATGACCGGGGAGCTGTTTTTT. It is translated as CASSRGGMTGELFF.

The CDR3 region is CASSLGDSPLHF. CDR3 DNA sequence: TGCGCCAGCAGTTTAGGGGATTCACCCCTCCACTTT. V usage is TRBV10-2 and J usage is TRBJ1-6; TRBD1 might be the D (5 bases). V was trimmed by 5 bases and J by 8 bases, leaving 7 bases between them. This CDR3 contains 12 residues. Germline assignment: CDR1 WSHSY and CDR2 SAAADI.

The chain couples TRBV4-1 to TRBJ2-2; D is unclear. Germline values: CDR1 MGHRA, CDR2 YSYEKL. The CDR3 runs 14 residues. The ends were cut back, 5 bases at V and 6 bases at J, with 13 bases in the middle. This CDR3 reads CASSGSSGAGELFF. CDR3 nucleotides: TGCGCCAGCAGCGGAAGCTCTGGGGCCGGGGAGCTGTTTTTT.

The V call is TRBV7-9, the J call TRBJ2-1; 8 bases align to TRBD1. The length of the CDR3 is 16 residues. V trimming: 5 bases; J trimming: 1 base; junction bases outside the gene matches: 7. CDR1 is SEHNR and CDR2 is FQNEAQ in the germline V gene (reference sequence). This CDR3 is CASSTLDRGSYNEQFF. The CDR3 DNA reads TGTGCCAGCAGCACACTCGACAGGGGTTCCTACAATGAGCAGTTCTTC.

This chain joins TRBV10-1 and TRBJ1-1; the D is unclear. The CDR3 is 14 residues long. CDR1 WNHNN and CDR2 SYGVQD come from the germline V gene (reference sequence). The germline V and J ends were trimmed by 0 bases and 0 bases, with 5 bases remaining between them. As DNA, the CDR3 is TGCGCCAGCAGTGAGTCAGTAGTGAACACTGAAGCTTTCTTT. This translates into CASSESVVNTEAFF.

Note on this clone: Other DNA sequences within the sample encode an identical CDR3. This chain links TRBV7-3 with TRBJ1-5; D uncertain. Trimming left V 1 base short and J 2 bases short, with 3 bases between. Germline V CDR1 and CDR2: SGHTA, FQGTGA. This CDR3 contains 13 residues. CDR3: CASSLSGNQPQHF. The CDR3, as DNA: TGTGCCAGCAGCTTAAGTGGCAATCAGCCCCAGCATTTT.

This clone was counted a single time. The chain employs TRBV5-6 and TRBJ2-5; 8 bases line up with TRBD1. The V and J ends lost 4 bases and 4 bases, in that order; junction bases with no gene match: 15. In germline, CDR1 is SGHDT, CDR2 YYEEEE. CDR3 length equals 17 residues. The CDR3 reads CASSPIGPTGARETQYF. The CDR3, as DNA: TGTGCCAGCAGCCCGATCGGCCCGACAGGGGCGCGAGAGACCCAGTACTTC.

This chain connects TRBV7-9 to TRBJ2-3, with TRBD2 matching over 10 bases. The V and J ends lost 5 bases and 6 bases, in that order; junction bases with no gene match: 14. There are 17 residues in the CDR3. The V gene's germline CDR1 is SEHNR and CDR2 FQNEAQ (reference sequence). The CDR3 spells CASSRLLAGTVGDTQYF. The CDR3 DNA is TGTGCCAGCAGCCGCCTACTAGCGGGGACGGTCGGGGATACGCAGTATTTT.